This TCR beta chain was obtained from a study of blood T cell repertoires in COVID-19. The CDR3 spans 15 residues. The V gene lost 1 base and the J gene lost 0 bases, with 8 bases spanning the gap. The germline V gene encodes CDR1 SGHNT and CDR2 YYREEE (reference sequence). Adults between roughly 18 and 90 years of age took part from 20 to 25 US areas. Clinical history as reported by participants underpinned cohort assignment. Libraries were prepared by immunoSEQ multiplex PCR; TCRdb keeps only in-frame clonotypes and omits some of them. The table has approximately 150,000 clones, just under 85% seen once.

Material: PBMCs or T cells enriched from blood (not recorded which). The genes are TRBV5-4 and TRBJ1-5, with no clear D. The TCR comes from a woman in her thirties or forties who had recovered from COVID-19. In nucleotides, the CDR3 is TGTGCCAGCAGCTTGTTCGGGGATAGCAATCAGCCCCAGCATTTT. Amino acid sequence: CASSLFGDSNQPQHF. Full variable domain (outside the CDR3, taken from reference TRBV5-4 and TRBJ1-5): ETGVTQSPTHLIKTRGQQVTLRCSSQSGHNTVSWYQQALGQGPQFIFQYYREEENGRGNFPPRFSGLQFPNYSSELNVNALELDDSALYLCASSLFGDSNQPQHFGDGTRLSIL.